One TCR beta chain is described in this entry. The target of this receptor is not known. Base qualities are not provided; no much larger clone lies one nucleotide away. The CDR3 regions of human TCRbeta chains were analyzed by immunosequencing. Processing in the source paper ran as follows. Repertoire TCRs were matched against a reference library of SARS-CoV-2-specific TCRs generated with the MIRA antigen-specificity platform. Breadth was defined as the fraction of unique TCRs that were SARS-CoV-2-associated. Depth was defined as the fraction of total T cells that were SARS-CoV-2-associated. Using the MIRA data, each spike-specific TCR was assigned both to the spike region to which the TCR was reactive and to a CD4 or CD8 class. Log10-transformed breadth and depth values were compared by one-way ANOVA with Sidak's multiple comparisons tests. The table was pulled from immuneACCESS by TCRdb, which kept in-frame rearrangements only. Such tables lose some clones; where checked, under half of the loss comes from unresolved V genes, and the rest has no known cause. That table is the source of V, J and clone size, and D and trimming were worked out from the DNA. The sample contains some 22,000 clones, approximately 80% of them found a single time. The ten largest make up around 46% of the sample.

Interpreted using the paper, the time point label stands for: baseline before first vaccination. The vaccinee samples were drawn from two UK trials, COV001 and COV002, one of which was a single-blind randomized controlled phase 2/3 trial testing AZD1222 (ChAdOx1 nCoV-19) in healthy adults. For TCRbeta chain sequencing, PBMC samples from trial participants were taken at day 0 and at day 28 after the second dose. This entry comes from a study of T cell responses to AZD1222 COVID-19 vaccine (dated by TCRdb to 2020 to 2022). About the investigation overall: AZD1222 recipients given second doses at about 4 weeks or at about 12 weeks were pooled, since spike-specific TCR depth and breadth were not found to differ between the two schedules. Trial participants were enrolled by age into subgroups of 18-55, 56-69 and 70-plus years, and around 140, 26 and 57 TCR-sequenced participants, respectively, were included in these subgroups. TCR sequencing covered roughly 230 trial participants: about 210 given two doses of AZD1222 and 26 given two doses of MenACWY control vaccine. What the authors observed across the whole study: Only a handful of AZD1222 recipients were SARS-CoV-2 seropositive at baseline, limiting conclusions about previously exposed vaccinees. The 56-69-year group was small, and its depth increase did not reach significance, likely because of low power. Nearly half of unique spike-specific TCRs reportedly recognized epitopes outside regions mutated in the B.1.351 and B.1.1.7 variants. Participants were mostly white British and included more females than males, and it was suggested by the authors that clonal diversity may have been underestimated. Spike-specific TCR breadth and depth rose significantly after two AZD1222 doses compared with day 0 and with MenACWY recipients. CD4 TCRs associated with the vaccine covered the entire spike protein, and the dominant responses were in regions 160-218 and 743-854. Because no day 14 peak-response samples were available, repertoires were characterized only after the peak T cell response.

The germline V gene (reference sequence) yields SEHNR for CDR1 and FQNEAQ for CDR2. Including the terminal cysteine and phenylalanine, the CDR3 comprises 14 residues. CDR3 DNA only is kept here, 42 bases in frame from base 1. A distance of 5 bases separates the germline ends of V and J, which lose 2 bases and 0 bases respectively. Sequenced material: peripheral blood, taken on day 0 of AZD1222 vaccination. This receptor was identified in an adult in good health. Recombination linked TRBV7-9 to TRBJ1-5, with the identity of the D gene unclear. The bases are TGTGCCAGCAGCTTAAGCAGTAGCAATCAGCCCCAGCATTTT. Its protein is CASSLSSSNQPQHF.